A single sample gave rise to the 9 T cell receptor beta chains below, sequenced in a study of T cells expressing NK-cell markers. TCRdb re-called the 5' RACE reads; one entry per CDR3 protein, DNA not given. The table gives about 150,000 distinct CDR3 sequences; the top ten clones make up 20% of it. The sequencing sample was made of blood T cells: a sorted CD56 or NKG2C T cell subset, CD4+ or CD8+ T cells, or bulk PBMC T cells (not recorded which). The receptors shown here come from a man aged 18 to 69 in good health.

The chain is built from TRBV7-9 and TRBJ2-3; TCRdb proposes TRBD2, but this gene call is untestable without DNA. CDR3 length: 16 residues. Germline V gives CDR1 SEHNR, CDR2 FQNEAQ (reference sequence). CDR3 region: CASSSTRTDRTDTQYF.

The chain uses TRBV6-2 or TRBV6-3 and TRBJ1-6. Germline CDR1 is MNHEY and CDR2 is SVGEGT. The CDR3 contains 13 residues. CDR3: CASSYVVRSPLHF.

CDR3: CASSPQLVAGGQQDTQYF. This rearrangement joins TRBV12-3 or TRBV12-4 to TRBJ2-3; absent DNA, TCRdb's TRBD2 call cannot be checked. The CDR3 covers 18 residues.

This rearrangement joins TRBV7-8 to TRBJ2-4; no DNA is available, so the TRBD2 call from TCRdb remains unchecked. This CDR3 contains 18 residues. Per germline, CDR1 SGHVS and CDR2 FQNEAQ. The CDR3 loop is CASSLRTSGALAKNIQYF. Full variable domain (rest looked up from reference TRBV7-8 and TRBJ2-4): GAGVSQSPRYKVAKRGQDVALRCDPISGHVSLFWYQQALGQGPEFLTYFQNEAQLDKSGLPSDRFFAERPEGSVSTLKIQRTQQEDSAVYLCASSLRTSGALAKNIQYFGAGTRLSVL.

V is TRBV6-1 and J is TRBJ2-3; the TCRdb call, TRBD2, lacks DNA for checking. The CDR3 runs 14 residues. In germline, CDR1 is MNHNS, CDR2 SASEGT. Here the CDR3 reads CASSPPGLTDTQYF.

This chain connects TRBV29-1 to TRBJ2-1; with no DNA, the TCRdb D assignment of TRBD1 cannot be verified. Per germline, CDR1 SQVTM and CDR2 ANQGSEA. This CDR3 contains 16 residues. The CDR3 protein is CSLSRGPPSSYNEQFF.

The CDR3 loop is CASSPRPRGEAFF. The chain carries TRBV13 and TRBJ1-1; TCRdb gives TRBD1 as the D gene, but with no DNA this cannot be confirmed. The length of the CDR3 is 13 residues. In germline, CDR1 is PRHDT, CDR2 FYEKMQ (reference sequence).

This chain joins TRBV5-1 and TRBJ2-7; as DNA is missing, the TRBD2 call by TCRdb cannot be tested. The CDR3 runs 17 residues. Germline lookup yields CDR1 SGHRS and CDR2 YFSETQ. The CDR3 region is CASSLASPREGVYEQYF.

The chain employs TRBV6-1 and TRBJ2-7; TCRdb's D call, TRBD2, is unchecked because there is no DNA. CDR1 MNHNS and CDR2 SASEGT come from the germline V gene. The CDR3 length is 15 residues. CDR3 sequence reads: CASSELRGGSREQYF.